This T cell receptor beta chain emerged from a study of blood T cell repertoires in COVID-19. About the study: T cells, B-cell-depleted T cells, or PBMCs provided the cDNA or gDNA that served as material.

Per germline, CDR1 SGHRS and CDR2 YFSETQ. CDR3 length: 14 amino acids. V was pared by 0 bases and J by 7 bases, with 10 bases between. The protocol was immunoSEQ multiplex PCR, while the TCRdb copy is restricted to in-frame clones and leaves out a portion. The sample lists under 200,000 clones; over 80% were seen once. This rearrangement joins TRBV5-1 to TRBJ1-4; D is uncertain. The clonotype originates from a woman aged 60 to 75 who had recovered from COVID-19. Sequencing was done on a sample of PBMCs or T cells enriched from blood (not recorded which). CDR3 nucleotides: TGCGCCAGCAGCTTGGGGGTTTCTAGTGAAAAACTGTTTTTT. Its protein product is CASSLGVSSEKLFF.